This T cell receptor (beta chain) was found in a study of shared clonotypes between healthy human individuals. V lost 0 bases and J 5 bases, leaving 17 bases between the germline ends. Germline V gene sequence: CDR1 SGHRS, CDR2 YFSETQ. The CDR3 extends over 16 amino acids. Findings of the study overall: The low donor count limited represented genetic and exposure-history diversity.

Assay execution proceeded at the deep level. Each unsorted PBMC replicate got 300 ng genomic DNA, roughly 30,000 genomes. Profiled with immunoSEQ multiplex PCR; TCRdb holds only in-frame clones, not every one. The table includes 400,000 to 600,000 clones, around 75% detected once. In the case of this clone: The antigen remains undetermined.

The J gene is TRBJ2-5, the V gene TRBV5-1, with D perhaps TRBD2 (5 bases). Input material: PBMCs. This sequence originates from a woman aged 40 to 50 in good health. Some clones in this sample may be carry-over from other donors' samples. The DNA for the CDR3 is TGCGCCAGCAGCTTGGACGGGATAGGAAGTGGGGAGACCCAGTACTTC. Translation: CASSLDGIGSGETQYF.